The 27 T cell receptor beta chains listed next were all sequenced from one sample in a study of shared clonotypes between healthy human individuals. Repertoires were generated with immunoSEQ multiplex PCR, while TCRdb's copy carries only in-frame clones and drops some. The sample carries a few million clones, roughly 95% recorded once. The specimen was naive CD4+ T cells sorted from blood. Stated subset: CD45RA+ positively selected. These TCRs come from a man aged 18 to 30 in good health.

The chain has TRBV5-6 and TRBJ2-5; 12 bases match TRBD1. The V gene's germline CDR1 is SGHDT and CDR2 YYEEEE. The CDR3 runs to 15 residues. V gave up 3 bases and J gave up 5 bases; unmatched junction bases: 5. The CDR3 reads CASSSLGTGGETQYF. The DNA for the CDR3 is TGTGCCAGCAGCTCCCTCGGGACAGGGGGCGAGACCCAGTACTTC.

This clone came up once. This sequence joins TRBV29-1 and TRBJ1-1, with 7 bases fitting TRBD1. Trimming cost V 6 bases and J 3 bases; bases outside gene matches: 10. This CDR3 spans 14 amino acids. CDR1 and CDR2 (germline): SQVTM, ANQGSEA. This CDR3 is CSVENRGRYTEAFF. In DNA, the CDR3 is TGCAGCGTCGAGAACAGGGGCCGCTACACTGAAGCTTTCTTT.

A note on this clone: Different DNA sequences within this sample yield the same CDR3. This chain connects TRBV9 to TRBJ1-1; a weak D match, TRBD1 (5 bases). Germline V gives CDR1 SGDLS, CDR2 YYNGEE. V was pared by 5 bases and J by 0 bases, with 14 bases between. The CDR3 consists of 15 residues. The CDR3 DNA sequence: TGTGCCAGCAGTGGAACCGGGACCTTGAACACTGAAGCTTTCTTT. As protein: CASSGTGTLNTEAFF.

The chain joins TRBV6-5 to TRBJ2-1; 10 nucleotides agree with TRBD1. V trimming: 0 bases; J trimming: 6 bases; junction bases outside the gene matches: 2. CDR1 and CDR2 from the germline V gene are MNHEY and SVGAGI. The CDR3 sequence is 15 residues long. The CDR3 DNA sequence: TGTGCCAGCAGTTACTCCGGGACAGGGGTCAATGAGCAGTTCTTC. It codes for CASSYSGTGVNEQFF.

The chain employs TRBV21-1 and TRBJ1-6; no DNA check was done on the table's D call, TRBD1. TRBV21-1 counts as a pseudogene. The CDR3 consists of 15 residues. The CDR3 region is CATLDRQTNNSPLHF. CDR3 DNA sequence: TGTGCCACCTTGGACAGGCAGACTAATAATTCACCCCTCCACTTT.

This chain joins TRBV18 and TRBJ2-3; 7 bases agree with TRBD2. The CDR3 length is 19 residues. The germline V gene has CDR1 KGHSH and CDR2 LQKENI. J lost 4 bases, V lost 0 bases, and 16 bases had no gene match. CDR3 sequence: CASSPPRKGLEEVADTQYF. DNA of the CDR3: TGTGCCAGCTCACCACCAAGAAAAGGACTAGAGGAGGTGGCAGATACGCAGTATTTT.

The chain joins TRBV27 to TRBJ2-7; D not resolved. Germline V CDR1 and CDR2: MNHEY, SMNVEV (reference sequence). V lost 8 bases, J lost 0 bases, and 14 bases lay in between. The CDR3 is 14 residues long. The chain's CDR3 is CASGIGAPSYEQYF. The CDR3 bases are TGTGCCAGCGGCATCGGAGCGCCCTCCTACGAGCAGTACTTC.

The chain links TRBV9 to TRBJ2-1, with D maybe TRBD2 (6 bases). V lost 10 bases to trimming and J lost 2 bases, with 16 bases between them. CDR1 is SGDLS and CDR2 is YYNGEE in the germline V gene. There are 14 residues in the CDR3. The CDR3 here is CAPPGEITYNEQFF. CDR3 in DNA: TGTGCCCCGCCGGGGGAGATAACCTACAATGAGCAGTTCTTC.

This rearrangement joins TRBV6-1 to TRBJ2-7, with TRBD2 as a possible D gene (6 bases). Germline CDR1 MNHNS, CDR2 SASEGT. V was pared by 10 bases and J by 5 bases, with 18 bases between. The CDR3 covers 13 residues. The CDR3 region has the DNA TGTGCCACCCTCTGGCGGGGCCTTAACGAGCAGTACTTC. Its translation is CATLWRGLNEQYF.

The chain couples TRBV2 to TRBJ1-5; TRBD1 might be the D (6 bases). V lost 3 bases and J lost 2, with 11 bases in between. CDR3 length equals 15 residues. CDR1 is SNHLY and CDR2 is FYNNEI in the germline V gene. The CDR3 DNA reads TGTGCCAGCAGTGATGACAGGACGGGCAATCAGCCCCAGCATTTT. Amino acids: CASSDDRTGNQPQHF.

V and J are TRBV10-3 and TRBJ1-5; unclear D gene. There are 15 residues in the CDR3. The V end was cut by 0 bases, the J end by 3 bases, with 9 bases between. Germline V gene sequence: CDR1 ENHRY, CDR2 SYGVKD. This CDR3 reads CAISESVRFNQPQHF. CDR3 DNA: TGTGCCATCAGTGAGTCGGTGAGGTTCAATCAGCCCCAGCATTTT.

V and J are TRBV18 and TRBJ2-6; D remains unclear. V was pared by 3 bases and J by 0 bases, with 9 bases between. Germline V gene lookup returns CDR1 KGHSH and CDR2 LQKENI. This CDR3 contains 16 residues. CDR3 amino acids: CASSPQGSSGANVLTF. DNA of the CDR3: TGTGCCAGCTCACCGCAAGGCAGCTCTGGGGCCAACGTCCTGACTTTC.

The chain has TRBV19 and TRBJ1-5; no definite D call. CDR1 is LNHDA and CDR2 is SQIVND in the germline V gene (reference sequence). Trimming stripped 3 bases from V and 7 bases from J, with 13 bases between. The CDR3 covers 14 residues. The CDR3 here is CASSIEQRGQPQHF. Here the CDR3 DNA reads TGTGCCAGTAGTATTGAACAGCGAGGGCAGCCCCAGCATTTT. Full variable domain (outside the CDR3, taken from reference TRBV19 and TRBJ1-5): DGGITQSPKYLFRKEGQNVTLSCEQNLNHDAMYWYRQDPGQGLRLIYYSQIVNDFQKGDIAEGYSVSREKKESFPLTVTSAQKNPTAFYLCASSIEQRGQPQHFGDGTRLSIL.

V usage is TRBV10-3 and J usage is TRBJ2-1; 10 bases align to TRBD2. The CDR3 runs 14 residues. CDR1 is ENHRY, CDR2 SYGVKD, per germline. Trimming took 4 bases from V and 6 from J; bases not matched to a gene: 3. The CDR3 here is CAISVLAGSNEQFF. The CDR3 DNA follows: TGTGCCATCAGTGTACTAGCGGGAAGCAATGAGCAGTTCTTC.

On this clone: Other DNA sequences within the sample encode an identical CDR3. The J gene is TRBJ1-5, the V gene TRBV2; D ambiguous. CDR1 SNHLY and CDR2 FYNNEI come from the germline V gene. This CDR3 spans 11 amino acids. Trimming pared 5 bases from V and 4 bases from J, leaving 3 bases between. The DNA for the CDR3 is TGTGCCAGCAGTCTGAATCAGCCCCAGCATTTT. It is translated as CASSLNQPQHF.

This clone was detected a few times. The CDR3 region is CASSLGSYYNSPLHF. The CDR3 DNA is TGTGCCAGCAGCTTAGGCAGTTACTATAATTCACCCCTCCACTTT. The chain joins TRBV7-2 to TRBJ1-6; D unclear. Trimming left V 1 base short and J 3 bases short, with 7 bases between. The germline V gene encodes CDR1 SGHTA and CDR2 FQGNSA. The CDR3 covers 15 residues.

The chain couples TRBV4-3 to TRBJ2-7; D remains ambiguous. Deletions cut 0 bases from V and 8 bases from J, with 11 bases between. The CDR3 has 13 amino acids. Germline V lookup: CDR1 LGHNA, CDR2 YSLEER. DNA for the CDR3: TGCGCCAGCAGCCAAGATTTCCGAGGACAGCAGTACTTC. Translating gives CASSQDFRGQQYF.

The chain uses TRBV7-9 and TRBJ2-7; tentatively, D is TRBD2 (6 bases). Germline V CDR1 and CDR2: SEHNR, FQNEAQ (reference sequence). This CDR3 has 15 amino acids. The germline V and J ends were trimmed by 7 bases and 2 bases, with 18 bases remaining between them. The CDR3 protein is CASTAGKGKTYEQYF. CDR3 sequence (DNA): TGTGCCAGCACCGCGGGGAAGGGCAAGACCTACGAGCAGTACTTC.

As concerns this clone: The identical CDR3 is also encoded by other nucleotide sequences in the sample. The rearrangement joins TRBV18 to TRBJ2-2; weak D call: TRBD1 (5 bases). Germline-derived CDR1 and CDR2 are KGHSH and LQKENI. V shed 0 bases and J shed 4 bases, with 15 bases lying between them. This CDR3 comprises 17 residues. This chain's CDR3 is CASSPPGTGTFTGELFF. The CDR3 DNA sequence: TGTGCCAGCTCACCACCGGGAACAGGAACTTTCACCGGGGAGCTGTTTTTT.

The chain carries TRBV6-6 and TRBJ1-5, with D unresolved. The CDR3 is 13 residues long. Between the trimmed V and J ends, which lost 5 bases and 4 bases, there was a span of 9 bases. The germline gives CDR1 MNHNY, CDR2 SVGAGI (reference sequence). CDR3 loop: CASSRTGNQPQHF. The DNA for the CDR3 is TGTGCCAGCAGTAGGACGGGAAATCAGCCCCAGCATTTT.

V gene TRBV9 combines with J gene TRBJ1-1, with D unresolved. Germline V gene data show CDR1 as SGDLS and CDR2 as YYNGEE. This CDR3 has 14 residues. V gave up 2 bases and J gave up 0 bases, with 8 bases separating them. As DNA, the CDR3 is TGTGCCAGCAGCGTTGGGGTAATGAACACTGAAGCTTTCTTT. This gives the protein CASSVGVMNTEAFF.

The gene calls are TRBV29-1 and TRBJ2-7, with D perhaps being TRBD1 or TRBD2 (5 bases each). The germline V gene encodes CDR1 SQVTM and CDR2 ANQGSEA. This CDR3 spans 12 amino acids. Trimming left V 6 bases short and J 6 bases short, with 15 bases between. The CDR3 sequence is CSVPRDGGEQYF. The CDR3 nucleotides are TGCAGCGTCCCCCGGGACGGAGGCGAGCAGTACTTC.

The V call is TRBV28, the J call TRBJ1-1, with D possibly being TRBD1 (6 bases). Trimming cost V 1 base and J 4 bases, with 16 bases left between them. Germline V gene data show CDR1 as MDHEN and CDR2 as SYDVKM. The CDR3 has 16 amino acids. The DNA of the CDR3 is TGTGCCAGCAGTTTATTATCCCGCGGGGGGCTCACTGAAGCTTTCTTT. The encoded protein is CASSLLSRGGLTEAFF.

The V call is TRBV29-1, the J call TRBJ1-4, with D unresolved. The CDR3 extends over 15 amino acids. The V end was cut by 7 bases, the J end by 0 bases, with 15 bases between. Germline assignment: CDR1 SQVTM and CDR2 ANQGSEA. In DNA form, the CDR3 reads TGCAGCGCCGGCCGGGATTCAGCAACTAATGAAAAACTGTTTTTT. Translating it yields CSAGRDSATNEKLFF.

This clone was picked up a small number of times. J is TRBJ1-5 and V is TRBV12-5, with 7 nucleotides matching TRBD1. This CDR3 comprises 14 residues. Germline V gives CDR1 LGHNT, CDR2 FRNRAP. V was clipped by 1 base and J by 7 bases; unmatched bases: 4. The CDR3 coding sequence is TGTGCTAGTGGTTTGGAAGGGGGCGGGCAGCCCCAGCATTTT. Translating it yields CASGLEGGGQPQHF.

A remark on this clone: In the same sample, other DNA sequences code for this CDR3. This chain joins TRBV7-6 and TRBJ1-3, with D uncertain. There are 15 residues in the CDR3. Germline CDR1 reads SGHVS; CDR2 reads FNYEAQ. V was trimmed by 1 base and J by 0 bases, leaving 7 bases between them. DNA of the CDR3: TGTGCCAGCAGCTTAGGCCCAAGCTCTGGAAACACCATATATTTT. It specifies CASSLGPSSGNTIYF. Complete variable domain (other parts from reference TRBV7-6 and TRBJ1-3): GAGVSQSPRYKVTKRGQDVALRCDPISGHVSLYWYRQALGQGPEFLTYFNYEAQQDKSGLPNDRFSAERPEGSISTLTIQRTEQRDSAMYRCASSLGPSSGNTIYFGEGSWLTVV.

In nucleotides, the CDR3 is TGTGCCAGCAGACCCGGACGGAGAACTTACACTGAAGCTTTCTTT. Its translation: CASRPGRRTYTEAFF. The chain is built from TRBV5-8 and TRBJ1-1; D remains ambiguous. Trimming took off 5 bases at V and 3 bases at J, with 17 bases between the two ends. Germline CDR1 and CDR2: SGHTS and YDEGEE. The CDR3 length is 15 residues.